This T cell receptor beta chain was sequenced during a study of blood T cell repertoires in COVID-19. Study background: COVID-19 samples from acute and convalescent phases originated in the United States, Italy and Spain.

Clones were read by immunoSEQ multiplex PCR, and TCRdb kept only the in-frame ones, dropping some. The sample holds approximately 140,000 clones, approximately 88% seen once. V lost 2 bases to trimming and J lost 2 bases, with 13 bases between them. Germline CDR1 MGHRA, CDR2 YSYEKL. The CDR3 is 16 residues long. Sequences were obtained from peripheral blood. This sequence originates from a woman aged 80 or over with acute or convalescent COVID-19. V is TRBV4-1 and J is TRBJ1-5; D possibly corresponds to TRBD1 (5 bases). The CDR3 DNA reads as TGCGCCAGCAGCCAATATCAGGGAATCGGCAATCAGCCCCAGCATTTT. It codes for CASSQYQGIGNQPQHF.